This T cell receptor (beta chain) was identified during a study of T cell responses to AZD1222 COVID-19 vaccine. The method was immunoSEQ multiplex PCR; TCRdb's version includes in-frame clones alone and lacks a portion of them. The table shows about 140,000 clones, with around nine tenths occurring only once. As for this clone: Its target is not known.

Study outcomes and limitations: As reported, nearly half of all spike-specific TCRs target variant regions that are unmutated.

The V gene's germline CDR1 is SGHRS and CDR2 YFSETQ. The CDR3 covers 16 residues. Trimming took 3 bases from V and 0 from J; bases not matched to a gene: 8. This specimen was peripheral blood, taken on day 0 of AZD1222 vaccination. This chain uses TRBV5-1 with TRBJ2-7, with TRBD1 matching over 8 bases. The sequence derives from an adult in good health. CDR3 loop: CASSSGQGGSSYEQYF. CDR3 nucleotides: TGCGCCAGCAGCTCCGGACAGGGTGGTAGCTCCTACGAGCAGTACTTC.